The clone carrying this TCR beta chain was seen a few times. Its antigen is undetermined. V was cut by 0 bases and J by 2 bases, with 12 bases left in between. The CDR3 has 15 residues. Germline CDR1 and CDR2: SGHNT and YYREEE (reference sequence). TCRdb used MiXCR to reprocess the reads, holding one entry per CDR3 protein. The sample shows about 300,000 distinct CDR3 sequences, roughly 25% of them seen only once. The data originate from a study of T cell repertoires in cytomegalovirus infection. The overall study: Public TCR beta signature analysis indicated the presence of both CMV infection and matching HLA type. Regarding the study as a whole: Clonotypes of TCR beta that were HLA-C-restricted and CMV-specific dominated the ex vivo response. Identification of carriers of CMV plus the relevant HLA was performed using cumulative public TCR beta family frequency.

This sequence joins TRBV5-4 and TRBJ2-7, with D perhaps matching TRBD2 (5 bases). Material: PBMCs. The clonotype originates from a human donor in good health (CMV status not recorded). Some clones in this sample may be carry-over from other donors' samples. Here the CDR3 reads CASSLEGARTYEQYF. CDR3 bases: TGTGCCAGCAGCTTGGAGGGAGCCAGAACCTACGAGCAGTACTTC.